This T cell receptor (beta chain) was recorded in a study of human T cells and chemical hapten exposure. TCRdb reanalysed the RACE reads using MiXCR and keeps one entry per CDR3 protein. The sample yields about 96,000 distinct CDR3 sequences, 9.3% seen once. This clonotype was recorded at least ten times. One end of the junction does not line up with germline, which may come from a read error. The sample's time point: patch test 2, 6 weeks after DPC sensitization. Treatment here: therapeutic diphenylcyclopropenone sensitization with weekly scalp DPC. The CDR3 is 11 residues long. CDR1 and CDR2 (germline): DFQATT, SNEGSKA (reference sequence).

The sample in question was whole blood, obtained in connection with sensitization to the hapten diphenylcyclopropenone (DPC). The source of this sequence is a woman between 35 and 50 years old with alopecia areata. Some clones in this sample may be carry-over from other donors' samples. The rearrangement links TRBV20-1 to TRBJ2-7; 7 nucleotides align to TRBD2. The CDR3 region has the DNA TGCAGTGCTAGTCCTTCGCTAGCGGATCTATTC. This gives the protein CSASPSLADLF.